The 24 T cell receptor beta chains given below trace back to one sample, sequenced in a study of cytomegalovirus exposure and HLA in healthy donors (dated by TCRdb to the late 2010s). Receptor libraries were prepared by the immunoSEQ multiplex PCR assay. The multiplex PCR relied on a mix of 60 forward primers for TCR Vbeta segments and 13 reverse primers for TCR Jbeta segments. Drawn from immuneACCESS, this table holds only the in-frame rearrangements with V and J called that TCRdb kept. Clones are partly lost; checked studies trace under half to an unresolved V gene and leave the rest unexplained. The sample yields 200,000 or so clones; 80% to 85% were counted once. Around 6.3% of the sample belongs to the ten largest clones. Sample: PBMCs. The receptors come from a woman in her forties or fifties in good health and CMV-seropositive.

The chain recombines TRBV27 with TRBJ2-7; 7 bases fit TRBD2. The V segment lost 1 base and the J segment 2 bases; nucleotides outside the gene matches: 5. The length of the CDR3 is 15 residues. Germline lookup yields CDR1 MNHEY and CDR2 SMNVEV (reference sequence). CDR3 region: CASSLWAGRAYEQYF. CDR3 coding DNA: TGTGCCAGCAGTTTATGGGCAGGGAGGGCCTACGAGCAGTACTTC.

The V gene is TRBV25-1, the J gene TRBJ2-7; D remains ambiguous. The CDR3 has 12 amino acids. Deletions cut 6 bases from V and 4 bases from J, with 10 bases between. Germline V gene sequence: CDR1 MGHDK, CDR2 SYGVNS. The CDR3 sequence is CASSPTGYEQYF. The CDR3, as DNA: TGTGCCAGCAGCCCAACGGGTTACGAGCAGTACTTC.

The chain combines TRBV19 with TRBJ1-2; no reliable D call. CDR3 length: 14 amino acids. Germline V gene data show CDR1 as LNHDA and CDR2 as SQIVND (reference sequence). V was shortened by 1 base and J by 8 bases, with 14 bases between the two germline ends. CDR3 coding DNA: TGTGCCAGTAGTATAGTAGCGGTCCCGGGAGGCTACACCTTC. Protein sequence: CASSIVAVPGGYTF.

The chain recombines TRBV27 with TRBJ2-1; TRBD1 matches at 10 bases. The CDR3 loop spans 15 amino acids. Germline V gene sequence: CDR1 MNHEY, CDR2 SMNVEV (reference sequence). V lost 4 bases, J lost 9 bases, and 9 bases stayed unmatched. The CDR3 here is CASSSDRGKRSEQFF. The CDR3 DNA reads TGTGCCAGCAGTTCGGACAGGGGGAAGAGAAGTGAGCAGTTCTTC.

The chain's CDR3 is CASSYSGGGPTDTQYF. Written as DNA, the CDR3 is TGTGCCAGCAGTTACTCAGGCGGGGGACCCACAGATACGCAGTATTTT. The chain uses TRBV6-5 and TRBJ2-3, with 7 bases that match TRBD2. This CDR3 contains 16 residues. With V trimmed by 0 bases and J by 2 bases, 5 bases remained unmatched. Germline CDR1 and CDR2: MNHEY and SVGAGI.

V usage is TRBV7-9 and J usage is TRBJ2-2, with TRBD1 as a possible D gene (6 bases). In germline, CDR1 is SEHNR, CDR2 FQNEAQ (reference sequence). The ends were cut back, 6 bases at V and 3 bases at J, with 11 bases in the middle. This CDR3 region has 14 residues. CDR3: CASRSDSDTGELFF. CDR3 sequence (DNA): TGTGCCAGCAGATCGGACAGTGACACCGGGGAGCTGTTTTTT.

The V call is TRBV19, the J call TRBJ2-3; 7 nucleotides match TRBD2. CDR3 length equals 15 residues. Trimming at V came to 7 bases and at J to 2 bases, leaving 9 bases not matched to a gene. Germline CDR1 reads LNHDA; CDR2 reads SQIVND (reference sequence). In DNA, the CDR3 is TGTGCCAGTATGTCCACTAGCGACCACACAGATACGCAGTATTTT. Translating it yields CASMSTSDHTDTQYF.

The chain couples TRBV10-2 to TRBJ2-1; D is possibly TRBD2 (7 bases). This CDR3 region has 16 residues. The germline CDR1 and CDR2 sequences are WSHSY and SAAADI. V lost 7 bases to trimming and J lost 6 bases, with 22 bases between them. DNA of the CDR3: TGCGCCAGCAACCCAGCGGGGTCCTTAGGGGGCAATGAGCAGTTCTTC. It encodes CASNPAGSLGGNEQFF.

This chain's CDR3 is CASSLKLRGAPETQYF. The CDR3 DNA sequence: TGTGCCAGCAGCTTAAAGTTACGGGGGGCCCCAGAGACCCAGTACTTC. V is TRBV7-2 and J is TRBJ2-5; TRBD2 is a possible D gene (7 bases). CDR1 and CDR2 from the germline V gene are SGHTA and FQGNSA. Trimming removed 2 bases from V and 4 bases from J, with 17 bases in between. CDR3 length: 16 residues.

The rearrangement links TRBV9 to TRBJ2-7; 9 bases fit TRBD1. The CDR3 is 15 residues long. Germline CDR1 reads SGDLS; CDR2 reads YYNGEE. J gave up 4 bases and V 3 bases, and 8 bases lay outside the gene matches. In DNA, the CDR3 is TGTGCCAGCAGCGCAGGACAGGGGAGGGTTTACGAGCAGTACTTC. Amino acids: CASSAGQGRVYEQYF. The variable domain in full, completed from reference TRBV9 and TRBJ2-7, reads DSGVTQTPKHLITATGQRVTLRCSPRSGDLSVYWYQQSLDQGLQFLIQYYNGEERAKGNILERFSAQQFPDLHSELNLSSLELGDSALYFCASSAGQGRVYEQYFGPGTRLTVT.

This rearrangement joins TRBV7-2 to TRBJ2-3; TRBD2 agrees at 16 bases. The CDR3 has 19 residues. The V segment lost 5 bases and the J segment 5 bases; nucleotides outside the gene matches: 13. CDR1 and CDR2 (germline): SGHTA, FQGNSA. CDR3 bases: TGTGCCAGCAGCGCAAAGTTGGGACTAGCGGGAGGGCCGAGAGATACGCAGTATTTT. Its protein product is CASSAKLGLAGGPRDTQYF.

This clone occurred a few times. The chain uses TRBV27 and TRBJ2-5; possible D gene TRBD2, 5 bases. This CDR3 contains 14 residues. V was pared by 4 bases and J by 0 bases, with 9 bases between. CDR1 is MNHEY and CDR2 is SMNVEV in the germline V gene (reference sequence). The CDR3 is CASSSGNNQETQYF. As DNA, the CDR3 is TGTGCCAGCAGTTCGGGGAACAACCAAGAGACCCAGTACTTC.

The rearrangement uses TRBV7-9 and TRBJ2-7; tentative D call: TRBD2 (5 bases). The CDR3 spans 12 residues. Trimming left V 2 bases short and J 7 bases short, with 9 bases between. Germline values: CDR1 SEHNR, CDR2 FQNEAQ (reference sequence). CDR3 residues: CASSLTSGEQYF. The CDR3 nucleotides are TGTGCCAGCAGCTTAACTAGTGGTGAGCAGTACTTC.

This clone was counted only a few times. The V call is TRBV7-9, the J call TRBJ2-4; D is perhaps TRBD2 (5 bases). Germline V gives CDR1 SEHNR, CDR2 FQNEAQ (reference sequence). Trimming left V 4 bases short and J 6 bases short, with 13 bases between. This CDR3 comprises 14 residues. The DNA for the CDR3 is TGTGCCAGCAGCTCCTCCGGGATGACAAACATTCAGTACTTC. Translated, it gives CASSSSGMTNIQYF.

The chain joins TRBV2 to TRBJ2-3, with a weak D call TRBD1 (6 bases). Per germline, CDR1 SNHLY and CDR2 FYNNEI. The CDR3 sequence is 14 residues long. V was cut by 6 bases and J by 0 bases, with 10 bases left in between. CDR3 DNA: TGTGCCAGCAGGAGGGACACTAGCACAGATACGCAGTATTTT. Protein product: CASRRDTSTDTQYF.

This clone was recorded once. The chain combines TRBV9 with TRBJ2-7, with TRBD1 matching over 7 bases. The CDR3 contains 12 residues. V dropped 3 bases and J dropped 6; count of bases not matched to a gene: 3. The germline CDR1 and CDR2 sequences are SGDLS and YYNGEE. CDR3 sequence (DNA): TGTGCCAGCAGCGCCGACAGGGCCGAGCAGTACTTC. Its translation: CASSADRAEQYF.

This clone has only one observation. This chain connects TRBV10-3 to TRBJ2-3, with 11 bases aligning to TRBD2. Trimming removed 0 bases from V and 6 bases from J; junction bases left unmatched: 5. CDR3 length equals 16 residues. Germline values: CDR1 ENHRY, CDR2 SYGVKD. CDR3 nucleotide sequence: TGTGCCATCAGTGAGTCGTTGACTAGCGGGAAGGATACGCAGTATTTT. Translation: CAISESLTSGKDTQYF.

This chain joins TRBV27 and TRBJ2-1; no definite D call. The V gene lost 3 bases and the J gene lost 0 bases, with 9 bases spanning the gap. Germline V gene data show CDR1 as MNHEY and CDR2 as SMNVEV (reference sequence). CDR3 length equals 15 residues. CDR3 in DNA: TGTGCCAGCAGTTTGCTCCCGAGCTCCTACAATGAGCAGTTCTTC. It yields the protein CASSLLPSSYNEQFF.

As regards this clone: A junction boundary mismatches the germline segment, possibly from a read error. This chain joins TRBV7-2 and TRBJ2-3, with unresolved D. The CDR3 has 14 amino acids. Per germline, CDR1 SGHTA and CDR2 FQGNSA. The CDR3 DNA reads TGTGCCAGCAGTCGCCAAATGAGCACAGATACACAGTATTTT. Translating gives CASSRQMSTDTQYF.

This clone was observed a handful of times. J is TRBJ2-7 and V is TRBV7-2; TRBD1 matches 8 bases. Losses at the gene ends were 2 bases for V and 1 base for J; bases not matched to a gene: 1. The CDR3 runs 14 residues. Germline V gene data show CDR1 as SGHTA and CDR2 as FQGNSA. CDR3 sequence reads: CASSLRTGSYEQYF. The CDR3 nucleotides read TGTGCCAGCAGCTTAAGGACAGGGTCCTACGAGCAGTACTTC. Combining the CDR3 with reference TRBV7-2 and TRBJ2-7 gives the whole variable domain GAGVSQSPSNKVTEKGKDVELRCDPISGHTALYWYRQSLGQGLEFLIYFQGNSAPDKSGLPSDRFSAERTGGSVSTLTIQRTQQEDSAVYLCASSLRTGSYEQYFGPGTRLTVT.

This chain joins TRBV6-1 and TRBJ2-7, with TRBD2 identical over 11 bases. Germline V gene data show CDR1 as MNHNS and CDR2 as SASEGT. V dropped 1 base and J dropped 6; count of bases not matched to a gene: 8. This CDR3 is 16 amino acids long. The CDR3 reads CASSEGASGRKGEQYF. Written as DNA, the CDR3 is TGTGCCAGCAGTGAAGGGGCTAGCGGGAGGAAAGGCGAGCAGTACTTC.

This chain joins TRBV7-8 and TRBJ1-5; 8 nucleotides line up with TRBD1. Germline V gene lookup returns CDR1 SGHVS and CDR2 FQNEAQ. The CDR3 extends over 14 amino acids. After removal of 6 bases from V and 3 bases from J, the junction contained 4 bases not matched to a gene. The chain's CDR3 is CASSPDRVNQPQHF. DNA for the CDR3: TGTGCCAGCAGTCCGGACAGGGTCAATCAGCCCCAGCATTTT. The full variable domain, rest sourced from reference TRBV7-8 and TRBJ1-5, is GAGVSQSPRYKVAKRGQDVALRCDPISGHVSLFWYQQALGQGPEFLTYFQNEAQLDKSGLPSDRFFAERPEGSVSTLKIQRTQQEDSAVYLCASSPDRVNQPQHFGDGTRLSIL.

The chain links TRBV7-6 to TRBJ2-5, with a possible D match to TRBD1 (6 bases). This CDR3 has 15 amino acids. Trimming stripped 1 base from V and 5 bases from J, with 14 bases between. Germline V gene lookup returns CDR1 SGHVS and CDR2 FNYEAQ. CDR3 nucleotides: TGTGCCAGCAGCTTAGGATCAGGGGTGGTGGAGACCCAGTACTTC. Residues: CASSLGSGVVETQYF.

The chain combines TRBV2 with TRBJ1-3; TRBD1 might be the D (5 bases). The CDR3 runs 13 residues. The germline CDR1 and CDR2 sequences are SNHLY and FYNNEI. With 11 bases removed from V and 2 bases from J, the gap between germline ends came to 13 bases. The CDR3 bases are TGTGCCTCAGAGAAAGGGGCTGGAAACACCATATATTTT. Translation gives CASEKGAGNTIYF. The full variable domain, rest sourced from reference TRBV2 and TRBJ1-3, is EPEVTQTPSHQVTQMGQEVILRCVPISNHLYFYWYRQILGQKVEFLVSFYNNEISEKSEIFDDQFSVERPDGSNFTLKIRSTKLEDSAMYFCASEKGAGNTIYFGEGSWLTVV.